These 21 T cell receptor beta chains originate from one sample sequenced in a study of T cells in Graves' hyperthyroidism and ophthalmopathy. RNA transcripts served as the template for amplifying TCR beta CDR3 regions. The primer set for the first-round RT-PCR of the TCR CDR3 was HTBI. TCRdb itself ran the multiplex PCR reads through MiXCR, one entry per CDR3 protein. The data show about 640,000 distinct CDR3 sequences, less than 25% seen once. Sequenced sample: blood. These receptors all come from a man in his thirties or forties with Graves' ophthalmopathy.

The chain carries TRBV27 and TRBJ1-1; no reliable D call. The CDR3 runs to 13 residues. Trimming left V 0 bases short and J 3 bases short, with 5 bases between. Germline assignment: CDR1 MNHEY and CDR2 SMNVEV (reference sequence). The chain's CDR3 is CASSLSEDTEAFF. The CDR3 DNA sequence: TGTGCCAGCAGTTTATCGGAGGACACTGAAGCTTTCTTT.

The J gene is TRBJ2-7, the V gene TRBV28; 8 bases agree with TRBD2. The germline V gene has CDR1 MDHEN and CDR2 SYDVKM. The CDR3 contains 15 residues. J lost 6 bases, V lost 4 bases, and 11 bases had no gene match. CDR3 coding DNA: TGTGCCAGCAGTTCCGAGGGGAGCGGGAGTTCCGAGCAGTACTTC. Encoded protein: CASSSEGSGSSEQYF.

The chain combines TRBV5-1 with TRBJ2-7, with no clear D. Germline V gives CDR1 SGHRS, CDR2 YFSETQ. The CDR3 totals 16 residues. Between the trimmed V and J ends, which lost 1 base and 2 bases, there was a span of 16 bases. The CDR3 coding sequence is TGCGCCAGCAGCTTGAGAGACCCCTCGACTCCCTACGAGCAGTACTTC. Translated, it gives CASSLRDPSTPYEQYF.

This clonotype was observed a handful of times. The chain is built from TRBV6-1 and TRBJ2-7; the D gene is possibly TRBD2 (5 bases). This CDR3 contains 13 residues. CDR1 and CDR2 (germline): MNHNS, SASEGT. V lost 6 bases and J lost 1, with 10 bases in between. The CDR3 DNA reads as TGTGCCAGCAGGTCAACGGGGTCCTACGAGCAGTACTTC. This encodes CASRSTGSYEQYF.

This clonotype was found a few times. The rearrangement uses TRBV7-2 and TRBJ2-5, with a tentative D call TRBD2 (6 bases). This CDR3 region has 16 residues. Germline CDR1 SGHTA, CDR2 FQGNSA. Between the trimmed V and J ends, which lost 2 bases and 7 bases, there was a span of 20 bases. CDR3 loop: CASSLSSGPRGGTQYF. The CDR3 DNA follows: TGTGCCAGCAGCTTATCAAGCGGGCCCCGAGGAGGGACCCAGTACTTC.

This clonotype was observed at least ten times. V is TRBV12-3 or TRBV12-4 and J is TRBJ1-4; D is ambiguous. This CDR3 is 12 amino acids long. V lost 6 bases to trimming and J lost 10 bases, with 12 bases between them. In DNA form, the CDR3 reads TGTGCCAGCAGCTCAACATGGGGAAAACTGTTTTTT. As protein: CASSSTWGKLFF.

This clonotype was seen a handful of times. This chain links TRBV29-1 with TRBJ2-6; D remains ambiguous. The germline V gene has CDR1 SQVTM and CDR2 ANQGSEA. The ends were cut back, 5 bases at V and 2 bases at J, with 10 bases in the middle. CDR3 size: 14 residues. The CDR3 DNA reads TGCAGCGTTAGTACAGATACTGGGGCCAACGTCCTGACTTTC. Translated: CSVSTDTGANVLTF.

This chain links TRBV6-1 with TRBJ2-6, with no clear D. Germline CDR1 reads MNHNS; CDR2 reads SASEGT. V dropped 6 bases and J dropped 0 bases, with 9 bases sitting between them. This CDR3 contains 15 residues. The CDR3 nucleotides read TGTGCCAGCAGATCAGCGAGCTCTGGGGCCAACGTCCTGACTTTC. It is translated as CASRSASSGANVLTF.

This chain uses TRBV7-6 with TRBJ2-1; TRBD2 agrees at 10 bases. Per the germline V gene, CDR1 is SGHVS and CDR2 is FNYEAQ. The junction had 2 bases not matched to a gene; V was cut back by 0 bases and J by 3 bases. The CDR3 is 16 residues long. The CDR3 DNA follows: TGTGCCAGCAGCTTAGCGCGGACTAGCGGCTACAATGAGCAGTTCTTC. It yields the protein CASSLARTSGYNEQFF.

As to this clonotype: Possible read error: a much larger clone is one base away. CDR3 residues: CSSSPYLTGVREQYF. The CDR3 nucleotides are TGCTCCAGCAGCCCCTACCTGACGGGGGTGCGCGAGCAGTACTTC. The V gene is TRBV5-1, the J gene TRBJ2-7; D possibly corresponds to TRBD2 (6 bases). The CDR3 runs to 15 residues. Germline CDR1 and CDR2: SGHRS and YFSETQ.

This clonotype was observed a few times. The rearrangement uses TRBV14 and TRBJ1-1; D perhaps matches TRBD1 (6 bases). The germline V gene has CDR1 SGHDN and CDR2 FVKESK. The germline V and J ends were trimmed by 4 bases and 4 bases, with 13 bases remaining between them. The CDR3 length is 14 residues. The DNA for the CDR3 is TGTGCCAGCAGCCCCGGACAGTGGGGCACTGAAGCTTTCTTT. Translated: CASSPGQWGTEAFF.

This clonotype was seen ten or more times. This sequence joins TRBV7-2 and TRBJ1-5; D gene unclear. The CDR3 length is 15 residues. The ends were cut back, 2 bases at V and 0 bases at J, with 8 bases in the middle. The V gene's germline CDR1 is SGHTA and CDR2 FQGNSA. CDR3 loop: CASSLTEYSNQPQHF. The CDR3 DNA reads as TGTGCCAGCAGCTTAACAGAGTATAGCAATCAGCCCCAGCATTTT. The full variable domain, its missing parts supplied by reference TRBV7-2 and TRBJ1-5, is GAGVSQSPSNKVTEKGKDVELRCDPISGHTALYWYRQSLGQGLEFLIYFQGNSAPDKSGLPSDRFSAERTGGSVSTLTIQRTQQEDSAVYLCASSLTEYSNQPQHFGDGTRLSIL.

In this sample, this clonotype turned up many times. This rearrangement joins TRBV30 to TRBJ2-7; 7 bases are shared with TRBD2. Germline V gives CDR1 GTSNPN, CDR2 SVGIG (reference sequence). The CDR3 totals 15 residues. The ends lost 4 bases at V and 4 bases at J; junction bases unmatched: 13. For the CDR3, the DNA is TGTGCCTGGATAGCAGCGGGGAGGCCCAAGTACGAGCAGTACTTC. It codes for CAWIAAGRPKYEQYF.

Points on this clonotype: A single base separates this from a much larger clone, so it may be a read error. V is TRBV28 and J is TRBJ2-1; tentatively, D is TRBD2 (5 bases). V lost 5 bases, J lost 6 bases, and 17 bases lay in between. Looked up from germline, CDR1 is MDHEN and CDR2 is SYDVKM. The CDR3 runs to 15 residues. CDR3 region: CASSRGSVSRNEQFF. The CDR3 DNA sequence: TGTGCCAGCAGTCGCGGGTCAGTAAGTCGCAATGAGCAGTTCTTC.

The V gene is TRBV9, the J gene TRBJ2-3, with D unresolved. Germline V gene lookup returns CDR1 SGDLS and CDR2 YYNGEE. The CDR3 is made up of 13 amino acids. The V and J ends lost 2 bases and 6 bases respectively, with 10 bases between them. CDR3 sequence: CASSVPAGDTQYF. DNA for the CDR3: TGTGCCAGCAGCGTTCCGGCCGGGGATACGCAGTATTTT.

This clonotype was counted many times. The rearrangement joins TRBV6-5 to TRBJ2-7, with 7 positions matching TRBD2. The junction had 2 bases not matched to a gene; V was cut back by 2 bases and J by 1 base. The CDR3 totals 14 residues. Germline V gene data show CDR1 as MNHEY and CDR2 as SVGAGI. Written as DNA, the CDR3 is TGTGCCAGCAGTTACGGGGGGGTTTCCTACGAGCAGTACTTC. Translated, it gives CASSYGGVSYEQYF.

This clonotype was observed a handful of times. The CDR3 protein is CASSLANKETQYF. CDR3 DNA: TGTGCCAGCAGCTTGGCAAACAAAGAGACCCAGTACTTC. The chain has TRBV5-5 and TRBJ2-5, with no clear D. This CDR3 is built from 13 residues. The germline CDR1 and CDR2 sequences are SGHKS and YYEKEE (reference sequence). The V and J ends lost 0 bases and 3 bases respectively, with 6 bases between them.

The CDR3 protein is CASSYSSRGNGEAFF. DNA of the CDR3: TGTGCCAGCAGTTACTCGTCTAGGGGGAACGGTGAAGCTTTCTTT. The chain recombines TRBV6-5 with TRBJ1-1, with D tentatively TRBD1 (6 bases). V lost 0 bases to trimming and J lost 7 bases, with 15 bases between them. CDR1 and CDR2 from the germline V gene are MNHEY and SVGAGI. The CDR3 runs 15 residues.

This clonotype came up a few times. The V call is TRBV6-2 or TRBV6-3, the J call TRBJ2-1; D call uncertain. V dropped 5 bases and J dropped 7 bases, with 9 bases sitting between them. Looked up from germline, CDR1 is MNHEY and CDR2 is SVGEGT. The CDR3 is 12 amino acids. This CDR3 reads CASSGLTNEQFF. The CDR3 bases are TGTGCCAGCAGTGGGCTGACGAATGAGCAGTTCTTC.

This clonotype was detected ten times or more. DNA of the CDR3: TGTGCCAGCAGCTCCAGCCGGGGGGAGCTGGAGACCCAGTACTTC. Its protein is CASSSSRGELETQYF. The chain is built from TRBV7-9 and TRBJ2-5; 7 bases are a match to TRBD2. The CDR3 covers 15 residues. Trimming removed 4 bases from V and 5 bases from J; junction bases left unmatched: 10. CDR1 SEHNR and CDR2 FQNEAQ come from the germline V gene (reference sequence). Full variable domain (remainder filled in from reference TRBV7-9 and TRBJ2-5): DTGVSQNPRHKITKRGQNVTFRCDPISEHNRLYWYRQTLGQGPEFLTYFQNEAQLEKSRLLSDRFSAERPKGSFSTLEIQRTEQGDSAMYLCASSSSRGELETQYFGPGTRLLVL.

This clonotype was detected only a few times. J is TRBJ1-3 and V is TRBV3-1; D not certain. Germline-derived CDR1 and CDR2 are LGHDT and YNNKEL (reference sequence). Trimming removed 0 bases at V and 0 bases at J, with 9 bases between. This CDR3 is 16 amino acids long. In DNA, the CDR3 is TGTGCCAGCAGCCAAGAGGTGACGGACTCTGGAAACACCATATATTTT. It is translated as CASSQEVTDSGNTIYF.